This TCR beta chain originates from a study of blood T cell repertoires in COVID-19. The CDR3 extends over 14 amino acids. V lost 6 bases and J lost 0, with 13 bases in between. Germline CDR1 is SGHRS and CDR2 is YFSETQ. Authors' processing steps: Scientists estimated how many nucleated cells there were by amplifying reference gene primers. Clones were read by immunoSEQ multiplex PCR, and TCRdb kept only the in-frame ones, dropping some. V, J and clone size are taken as reported in that table, and D and trimming were inferred from the DNA itself. The sample shows about 15,000 clones, around 90% of them seen only once.

The chain recombines TRBV5-1 with TRBJ2-7; TRBD1 might be the D (6 bases). The sequence came from a human donor in a cohort sampled during active COVID-19. The sample consisted of peripheral blood. CDR3 loop: CASTLDSSSYEQYF. CDR3 coding DNA: TGCGCCAGCACCCTGGACAGTTCCTCCTACGAGCAGTACTTC.